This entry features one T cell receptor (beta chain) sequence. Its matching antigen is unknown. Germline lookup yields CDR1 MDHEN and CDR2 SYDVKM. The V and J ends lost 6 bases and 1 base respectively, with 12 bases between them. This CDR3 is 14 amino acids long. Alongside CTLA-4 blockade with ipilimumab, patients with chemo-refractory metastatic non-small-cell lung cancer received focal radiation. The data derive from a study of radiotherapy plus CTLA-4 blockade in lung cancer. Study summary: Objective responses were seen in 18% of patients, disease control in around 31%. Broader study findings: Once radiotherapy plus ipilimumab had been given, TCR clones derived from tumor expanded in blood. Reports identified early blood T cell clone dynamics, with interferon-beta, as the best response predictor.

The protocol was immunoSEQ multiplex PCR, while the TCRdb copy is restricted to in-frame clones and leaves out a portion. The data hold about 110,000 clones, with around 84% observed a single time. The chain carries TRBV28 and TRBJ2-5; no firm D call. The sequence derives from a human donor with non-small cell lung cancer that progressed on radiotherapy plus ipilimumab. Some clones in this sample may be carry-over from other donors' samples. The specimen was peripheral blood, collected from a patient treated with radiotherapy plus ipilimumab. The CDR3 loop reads CASSEWVSQETQYF. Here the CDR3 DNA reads TGTGCCAGCAGCGAATGGGTCAGCCAAGAGACCCAGTACTTC. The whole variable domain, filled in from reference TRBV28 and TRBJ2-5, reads DVKVTQSSRYLVKRTGEKVFLECVQDMDHENMFWYRQDPGLGLRLIYFSYDVKMKEKGDIPEGYSVSREKKERFSLILESASTNQTSMYLCASSEWVSQETQYFGPGTRLLVL.